The rows below give T cell receptor beta chains drawn from one sample of a study of T cells in Graves' hyperthyroidism and ophthalmopathy. TCRdb independently ran MiXCR on the multiplex PCR reads; one entry per CDR3 protein. The sample has 380,000 or so distinct CDR3 sequences; 15% to 20% are singletons. The source material was blood. These receptors were taken from a woman aged 18-35 years with Graves' hyperthyroidism. CDR3s include the opening cysteine and the closing phenylalanine or tryptophan. Rows may omit the clone size; those that give it use once, few, many or a size class.

TRBV29-1,many,12,TRBJ1-1,CSVAGGITEAFF
TRBV20-1,many,14,TRBJ1-6,CSARESSYNSPLHF
TRBV9,few,15,TRBJ1-5,CASSVSPSSNQPQHF
TRBV29-1,many,13,TRBJ2-2,CSVEDRGGGELFF
TRBV6-5,once,14,TRBJ1-5,CASSYSRNDQPQHF
TRBV6-2/TRBV6-3,.,17,TRBJ1-5,CASSYSRPAVSNQPQHF
TRBV20-1,.,13,TRBJ1-1,CSANVPMNTEAFF
TRBV6-5,many,15,TRBJ2-5,CASSYAGGKQETQYF
TRBV2,many,14,TRBJ1-1,CASSEQGEGTEAFF
TRBV6-5,once,17,TRBJ2-7,CASSYYEDPQISYEQYF
TRBV19,many,14,TRBJ2-7,CASRAEGESYEQYF
TRBV7-3,many,17,TRBJ2-2,CASSPLAGGANTGELFF
TRBV15,once,15,TRBJ1-5,CATSRDKGSNQPQHF
TRBV19,few,12,TRBJ2-2,CASRDYTGELFF
TRBV7-2,.,15,TRBJ1-5,CASSFQGIGNQPQHF
TRBV12-3/TRBV12-4,.,11,TRBJ1-1,CASTQGFEAFF
TRBV29-1,many,13,TRBJ1-1,CSVVLNMVGRAFF
TRBV6-5,.,10,TRBJ1-2,CASRLNGYTF
TRBV19,many,15,TRBJ1-5,CASSIGTSGNQPQHF
TRBV6-1,many,13,TRBJ1-2,CASRIGTLYGYTF
TRBV11-2,many,15,TRBJ1-5,CASSQGGGGNQPQHF
TRBV7-8,many,15,TRBJ2-4,CASSLGGGAGNIQYF